This T cell receptor beta chain was obtained from a study of cytomegalovirus exposure and HLA in healthy donors. Study-wide results and limits: With later analysis, a missense DCLRE1C variant became linked to TCR beta V- and J-gene trimming.

Nominally healthy donors provided the samples, though records likely missed some immune exposures. Regarding this clone: Its matching antigen is unknown.

The CDR3 has 13 residues. Germline-derived CDR1 and CDR2 are SEHNR and FQNEAQ (reference sequence). Trimming took 1 base from V and 3 from J, leaving 7 bases between them. Amplification used 60 Vbeta primers and 13 Jbeta primers. Assay used: immunoSEQ multiplex PCR; TCRdb lists only in-frame clones, some missing. The sample contains around 80,000 clones, about 9.5% of which appear only once. V gene TRBV7-9 combines with J gene TRBJ2-7; TRBD2 is a possible D gene (6 bases). The sample taken for sequencing was PBMCs. This clonotype originated in a man aged 55 to 70 in good health and CMV-seropositive. In DNA, the CDR3 is TGTGCCAGCAGCTTAGAGGGACTCTACGAGCAGTACTTC. Residues: CASSLEGLYEQYF.